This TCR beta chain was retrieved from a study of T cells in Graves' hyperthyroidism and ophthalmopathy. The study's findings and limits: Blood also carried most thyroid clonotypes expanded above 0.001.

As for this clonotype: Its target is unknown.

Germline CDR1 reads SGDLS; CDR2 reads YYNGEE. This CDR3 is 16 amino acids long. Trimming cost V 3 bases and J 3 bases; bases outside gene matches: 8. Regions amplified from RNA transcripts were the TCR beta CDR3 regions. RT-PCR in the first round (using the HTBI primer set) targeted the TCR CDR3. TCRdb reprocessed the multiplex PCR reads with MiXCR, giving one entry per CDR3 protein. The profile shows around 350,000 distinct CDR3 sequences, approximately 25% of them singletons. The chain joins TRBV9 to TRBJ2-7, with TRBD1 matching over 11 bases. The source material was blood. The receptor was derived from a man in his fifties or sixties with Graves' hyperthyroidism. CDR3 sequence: CASSALTGTGGYEQYF. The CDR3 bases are TGTGCCAGCAGCGCACTCACCGGGACAGGGGGCTACGAGCAGTACTTC.